Below, 22 T cell receptor beta chains from the same sample are listed, as sequenced in a study of cytomegalovirus exposure and HLA in healthy donors. Profiled with immunoSEQ multiplex PCR; TCRdb holds only in-frame clones, not every one. There are 71,000 or so clones in the sample; roughly 94% occur only once, and 1.4% lies in the top ten. The specimen was PBMCs. The receptors here all came from a man aged 18-30 years in good health and CMV-seropositive.

The rearrangement links TRBV28 to TRBJ2-1, with 11 bases matching TRBD2. CDR1 is MDHEN, CDR2 SYDVKM, per germline. The CDR3 covers 16 residues. Trimming cost V 5 bases and J 3 bases; bases outside gene matches: 6. This chain's CDR3 is CASSPPGLADYNEQFF. The CDR3, as DNA: TGTGCCAGCAGTCCCCCGGGACTAGCGGACTACAATGAGCAGTTCTTC.

V is TRBV27 and J is TRBJ2-3; TRBD2 agrees at 7 bases. This CDR3 comprises 17 residues. Germline values: CDR1 MNHEY, CDR2 SMNVEV (reference sequence). Trimming removed 4 bases from V and 0 bases from J; junction bases left unmatched: 10. In DNA form, the CDR3 reads TGTGCCAGCAGTTCCACCCGCGGGAGAGCTAGCACAGATACGCAGTATTTT. It specifies CASSSTRGRASTDTQYF.

J is TRBJ1-1 and V is TRBV4-1; 9 nucleotides line up with TRBD1. The CDR3 runs to 14 residues. After removal of 1 base from V and 6 bases from J, the junction contained 3 bases not matched to a gene. Germline CDR1 reads MGHRA; CDR2 reads YSYEKL. The CDR3 bases are TGCGCCAGCAGCCAAGGGGACAGGGTCTCTGAAGCTTTCTTT. Its translation: CASSQGDRVSEAFF.

V gene TRBV7-8 combines with J gene TRBJ2-5, with a weak D call TRBD1 (5 bases). Per the germline V gene, CDR1 is SGHVS and CDR2 is FQNEAQ. The CDR3 length is 17 residues. Trimming pared 5 bases from V and 3 bases from J, leaving 22 bases between. The DNA of the CDR3 is TGTGCCAGCAGCCCCCCAGGGTGGGCTACTCTAAAAGAGACCCAGTACTTC. Translating gives CASSPPGWATLKETQYF.

The chain uses TRBV19 and TRBJ2-2, with D tentatively TRBD1 (8 bases). V lost 7 bases and J 2 bases, leaving 23 bases between the germline ends. This CDR3 has 18 amino acids. From germline, CDR1 is LNHDA and CDR2 SQIVND (reference sequence). The CDR3 protein is CASKSDRQGTTNTGELFF. CDR3 nucleotide sequence: TGTGCCAGTAAATCCGACAGACAGGGGACTACTAACACCGGGGAGCTGTTTTTT.

The J gene is TRBJ1-3, the V gene TRBV4-1; 7 bases line up with TRBD1. V was pared by 1 base and J by 0 bases, with 18 bases of the junction left unmatched. The germline V gene has CDR1 MGHRA and CDR2 YSYEKL. The CDR3 runs 21 residues. Here the CDR3 reads CASSQASGTALGRFSGNTIYF. CDR3 nucleotide sequence: TGCGCCAGCAGCCAAGCCTCCGGGACAGCCCTCGGTCGGTTCTCTGGAAACACCATATATTTT.

The chain carries TRBV19 and TRBJ2-2, with D hard to call. The CDR3 runs 16 residues. The V end was cut by 3 bases, the J end by 0 bases, with 11 bases between. Germline lookup yields CDR1 LNHDA and CDR2 SQIVND (reference sequence). Here the CDR3 DNA reads TGTGCCAGTAGTATTTCTGCAGACACGAACACCGGGGAGCTGTTTTTT. The encoded protein is CASSISADTNTGELFF.

The rearrangement uses TRBV27 and TRBJ2-7; TRBD1 matches 8 bases. Germline CDR1 reads MNHEY; CDR2 reads SMNVEV (reference sequence). Trimming took 8 bases from V and 4 from J; bases not matched to a gene: 16. The CDR3 spans 16 residues. The CDR3, as DNA: TGTGCCAGCGGACAGGGTCCGGGGTCGAAACTATACGAGCAGTACTTC. Translating it yields CASGQGPGSKLYEQYF.

This rearrangement joins TRBV2 to TRBJ1-1, with D uncertain. Germline V gene data show CDR1 as SNHLY and CDR2 as FYNNEI. Trimming shortened V by 4 bases and J by 0 bases, and 9 bases separated the two germline ends. This CDR3 has 14 amino acids. CDR3 DNA: TGTGCCAGCAGTGTGATACAGATGAACACTGAAGCTTTCTTT. This gives the protein CASSVIQMNTEAFF.

The J gene is TRBJ2-5, the V gene TRBV7-9; maybe TRBD2 (5 bases). Germline CDR1 and CDR2: SEHNR and FQNEAQ (reference sequence). Between the trimmed V and J ends, which lost 1 base and 10 bases, there was a span of 19 bases. The CDR3 extends over 15 amino acids. Here the CDR3 reads CASSLDSVLYGGQYF. The CDR3 coding sequence is TGTGCCAGCAGCTTAGATAGCGTCCTGTACGGAGGCCAGTACTTC.

J is TRBJ2-7 and V is TRBV6-1; 9 bases agree with TRBD2. This CDR3 spans 14 amino acids. CDR1 and CDR2 (germline): MNHNS, SASEGT. V trimming: 1 base; J trimming: 5 bases; junction bases outside the gene matches: 3. The CDR3 loop reads CASSEVSGRNEQYF. The CDR3 bases are TGTGCCAGCAGTGAAGTTAGCGGGAGAAACGAGCAGTACTTC.

This sequence joins TRBV2 and TRBJ1-1, with 8 bases aligning to TRBD1. In germline, CDR1 is SNHLY, CDR2 FYNNEI. The CDR3 is 14 residues long. Losses at the gene ends were 3 bases for V and 4 bases for J; bases not matched to a gene: 4. The CDR3 sequence: CASSDGRGPTEAFF. CDR3 nucleotides: TGTGCCAGCAGTGATGGCAGGGGGCCCACTGAAGCTTTCTTT. The variable domain in full, with the rest retrieved from reference TRBV2 and TRBJ1-1, is EPEVTQTPSHQVTQMGQEVILRCVPISNHLYFYWYRQILGQKVEFLVSFYNNEISEKSEIFDDQFSVERPDGSNFTLKIRSTKLEDSAMYFCASSDGRGPTEAFFGQGTRLTVV.

The chain has TRBV19 and TRBJ2-3; perhaps TRBD2 as D (6 bases). The CDR3 has 13 amino acids. CDR1 LNHDA and CDR2 SQIVND come from the germline V gene (reference sequence). V lost 6 bases to trimming and J lost 2 bases, with 9 bases between them. The CDR3: CASRGGFTDTQYF. CDR3 sequence (DNA): TGTGCCAGTAGGGGGGGATTCACAGATACGCAGTATTTT.

The J gene is TRBJ1-1, the V gene TRBV30; TRBD1 aligns across 11 bases. CDR1 GTSNPN and CDR2 SVGIG come from the germline V gene (reference sequence). J gave up 7 bases and V 5 bases, and 3 bases lay outside the gene matches. The CDR3 consists of 12 residues. The CDR3 coding sequence is TGTGCCTGGGGGACAGGGGGTAGTGAAGCTTTCTTT. Its protein is CAWGTGGSEAFF.

V is TRBV4-1 and J is TRBJ1-3; D gene unclear. The ends were cut back, 1 base at V and 9 bases at J, with 16 bases in the middle. Germline V gene sequence: CDR1 MGHRA, CDR2 YSYEKL. The CDR3 length is 15 residues. The CDR3 spells CASSQVIHPEGTIYF. CDR3 bases: TGCGCCAGCAGCCAAGTAATACATCCGGAGGGCACCATATATTTT.

The DNA of the CDR3 is TGTGCCAGCAGCGGACAGACCACAGATACGCAGTATTTT. Amino acids: CASSGQTTDTQYF. The gene calls are TRBV6-5 and TRBJ2-3; a possible D gene is TRBD1 (6 bases). The CDR3 contains 13 residues. Trimming left V 6 bases short and J 2 bases short, with 9 bases between. CDR1 is MNHEY and CDR2 is SVGAGI in the germline V gene.

The CDR3 DNA follows: TGTGCCAGCAGCCTTACTAGGAAAGAGACCCAGTACTTC. Translation gives CASSLTRKETQYF. V and J are TRBV11-3 and TRBJ2-5; D possibly corresponds to TRBD2 (5 bases). This CDR3 region has 13 residues. Trimming left V 5 bases short and J 3 bases short, with 10 bases between. Looked up from germline, CDR1 is SGHNT and CDR2 is YENEEA.

V gene TRBV29-1 combines with J gene TRBJ2-2, with no clear D. The CDR3 runs to 12 residues. V was shortened by 2 bases and J by 6 bases, with 7 bases between the two germline ends. Germline V gives CDR1 SQVTM, CDR2 ANQGSEA. The CDR3 DNA reads TGCAGCGTTGAACTCAGATCCGGGGAGCTGTTTTTT. Translating it yields CSVELRSGELFF.

The chain carries TRBV5-5 and TRBJ2-1; perhaps TRBD2 as D (6 bases). Trimming took 4 bases from V and 0 from J, leaving 11 bases between them. The CDR3 extends over 15 amino acids. Germline CDR1 and CDR2: SGHKS and YYEKEE (reference sequence). The CDR3 region is CASSHEGGSYNEQFF. The CDR3 nucleotides read TGTGCCAGCAGCCACGAGGGAGGCTCCTACAATGAGCAGTTCTTC.

In nucleotides, the CDR3 is TGTGCCAGCAGACTAGCGGGGTTCGGGGAGCTGTTTTTT. This translates into CASRLAGFGELFF. This chain links TRBV7-2 with TRBJ2-2; 10 nucleotides line up with TRBD2. The trim removed 6 bases at V and 7 bases at J, leaving 2 bases unmatched. Germline V gene lookup returns CDR1 SGHTA and CDR2 FQGNSA. The CDR3 is 13 amino acids.

Only one count was recorded for this clone. The CDR3 nucleotides read TGTGCCAGCTCACCGGCCGAGAACACTGAAGCTTTCTTT. The encoded protein is CASSPAENTEAFF. V is TRBV18 and J is TRBJ1-1; D is ambiguous. CDR1 is KGHSH and CDR2 is LQKENI in the germline V gene. This CDR3 region has 13 residues. V lost 3 bases and J 1 base, leaving 6 bases between the germline ends.

J is TRBJ1-5 and V is TRBV28; possibly TRBD1 for D (6 bases). The ends were cut back, 3 bases at V and 2 bases at J, with 14 bases in the middle. The CDR3 contains 16 residues. The germline gives CDR1 MDHEN, CDR2 SYDVKM. The CDR3 reads CASSFLQGRGNQPQHF. CDR3 DNA: TGTGCCAGCAGTTTTCTGCAGGGGCGAGGCAATCAGCCCCAGCATTTT. Using reference TRBV28 and TRBJ1-5 for the parts outside the CDR3, the full variable domain is DVKVTQSSRYLVKRTGEKVFLECVQDMDHENMFWYRQDPGLGLRLIYFSYDVKMKEKGDIPEGYSVSREKKERFSLILESASTNQTSMYLCASSFLQGRGNQPQHFGDGTRLSIL.